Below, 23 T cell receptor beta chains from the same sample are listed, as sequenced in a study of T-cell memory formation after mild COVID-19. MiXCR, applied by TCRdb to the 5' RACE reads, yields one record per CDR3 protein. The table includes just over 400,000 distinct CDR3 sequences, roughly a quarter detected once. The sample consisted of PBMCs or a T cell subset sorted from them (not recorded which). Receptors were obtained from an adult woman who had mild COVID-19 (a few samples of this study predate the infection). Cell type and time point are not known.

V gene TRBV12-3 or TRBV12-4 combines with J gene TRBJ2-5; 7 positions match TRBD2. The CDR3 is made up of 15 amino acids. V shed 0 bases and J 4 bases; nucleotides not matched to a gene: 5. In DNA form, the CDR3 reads TGTGCCAGCAGTTTAGCTCCGGGAGGTAGAGAGACCCAGTACTTC. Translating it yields CASSLAPGGRETQYF.

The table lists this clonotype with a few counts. CDR3 sequence (DNA): TGTGCCAGCAGCCAAGAGGGGCATCCCTCCTACGAGCAGTACTTC. Protein product: CASSQEGHPSYEQYF. This chain joins TRBV4-2 and TRBJ2-7, with TRBD1 as a possible D gene (5 bases). Looked up from germline, CDR1 is LGHNA and CDR2 is YNFKEQ. The CDR3 sequence is 15 residues long. Trimming cost V 0 bases and J 0 bases, with 9 bases left between them.

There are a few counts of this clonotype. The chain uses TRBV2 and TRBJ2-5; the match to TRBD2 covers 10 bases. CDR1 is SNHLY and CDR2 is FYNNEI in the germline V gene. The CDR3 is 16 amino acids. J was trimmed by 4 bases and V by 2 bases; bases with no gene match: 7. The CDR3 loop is CASSERLAGQGETQYF. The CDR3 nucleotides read TGTGCCAGCAGTGAAAGACTAGCGGGCCAGGGAGAGACCCAGTACTTC.

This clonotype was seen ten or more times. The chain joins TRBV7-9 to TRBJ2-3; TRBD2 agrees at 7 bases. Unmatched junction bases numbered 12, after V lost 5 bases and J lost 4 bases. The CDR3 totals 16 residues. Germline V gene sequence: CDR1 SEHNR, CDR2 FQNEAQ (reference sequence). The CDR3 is CASSGLAGEGADTQYF. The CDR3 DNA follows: TGTGCCAGCAGCGGCCTCGCGGGAGAGGGCGCAGATACGCAGTATTTT.

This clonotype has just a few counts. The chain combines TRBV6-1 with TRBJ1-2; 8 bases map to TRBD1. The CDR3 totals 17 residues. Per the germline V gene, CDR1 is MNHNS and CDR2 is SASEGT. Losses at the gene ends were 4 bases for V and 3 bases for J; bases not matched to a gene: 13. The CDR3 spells CASSADFRQGSDYGYTF. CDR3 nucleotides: TGTGCCAGCAGTGCAGACTTTCGACAGGGGAGCGACTATGGCTACACCTTC.

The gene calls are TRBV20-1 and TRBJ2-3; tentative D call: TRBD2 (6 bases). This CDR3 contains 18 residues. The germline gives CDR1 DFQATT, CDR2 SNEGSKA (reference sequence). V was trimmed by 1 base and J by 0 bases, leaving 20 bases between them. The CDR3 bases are TGCAGTGCTAGAGCTAGCAGTCAAGGACTACCAAGCACAGATACGCAGTATTTT. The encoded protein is CSARASSQGLPSTDTQYF.

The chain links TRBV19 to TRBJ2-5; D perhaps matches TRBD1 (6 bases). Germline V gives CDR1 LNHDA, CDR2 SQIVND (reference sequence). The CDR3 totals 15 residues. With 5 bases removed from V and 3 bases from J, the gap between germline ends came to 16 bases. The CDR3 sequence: CASSLDPRGKETQYF. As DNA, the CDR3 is TGTGCCAGTAGTCTGGACCCCAGGGGTAAAGAGACCCAGTACTTC.

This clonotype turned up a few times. The CDR3 DNA sequence: TGTGCCAGCAGCGTAGAAGCTAGCGGGGGGCTTGGTGAGCAGTTCTTC. Protein product: CASSVEASGGLGEQFF. The chain uses TRBV9 and TRBJ2-1; 11 bases are shared with TRBD2. Germline V gene lookup returns CDR1 SGDLS and CDR2 YYNGEE. This CDR3 contains 16 residues. The V and J ends lost 0 bases and 9 bases, in that order; junction bases with no gene match: 8.

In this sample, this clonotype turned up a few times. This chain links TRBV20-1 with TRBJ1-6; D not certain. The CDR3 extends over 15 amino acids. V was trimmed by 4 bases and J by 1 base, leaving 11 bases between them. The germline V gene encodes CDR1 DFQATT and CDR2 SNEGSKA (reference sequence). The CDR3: CSATGRMSYNSPLHF. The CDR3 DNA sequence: TGCAGTGCTACAGGACGTATGTCCTATAATTCACCCCTCCACTTT.

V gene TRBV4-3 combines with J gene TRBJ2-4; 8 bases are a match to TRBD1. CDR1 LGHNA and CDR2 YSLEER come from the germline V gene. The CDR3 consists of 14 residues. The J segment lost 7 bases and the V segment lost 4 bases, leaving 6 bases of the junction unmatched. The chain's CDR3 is CASSLRRTGNIQYF. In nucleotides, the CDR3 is TGCGCCAGCAGCCTTAGGAGGACAGGGAACATTCAGTACTTC.

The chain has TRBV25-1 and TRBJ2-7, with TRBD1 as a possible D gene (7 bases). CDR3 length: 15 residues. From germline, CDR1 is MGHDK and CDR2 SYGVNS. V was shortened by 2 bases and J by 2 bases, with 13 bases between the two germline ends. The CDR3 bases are TGTGCCAGCAGTGAAAGGCCAGGGGGGACCTACGAGCAGTACTTC. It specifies CASSERPGGTYEQYF.

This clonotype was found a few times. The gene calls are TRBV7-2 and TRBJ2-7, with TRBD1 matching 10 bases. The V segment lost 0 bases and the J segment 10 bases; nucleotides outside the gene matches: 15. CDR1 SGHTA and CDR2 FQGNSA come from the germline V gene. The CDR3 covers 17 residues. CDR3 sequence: CASSLAGRGTGAREQYF. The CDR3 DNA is TGTGCCAGCAGCTTAGCGGGGCGCGGGACAGGGGCACGCGAACAGTACTTC.

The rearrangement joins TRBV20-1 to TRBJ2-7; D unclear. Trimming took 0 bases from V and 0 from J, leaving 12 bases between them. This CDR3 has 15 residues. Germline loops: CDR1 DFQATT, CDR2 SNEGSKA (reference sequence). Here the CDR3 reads CSARDLQMLSYEQYF. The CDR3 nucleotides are TGCAGTGCTAGAGATTTACAGATGCTCTCCTACGAGCAGTACTTC.

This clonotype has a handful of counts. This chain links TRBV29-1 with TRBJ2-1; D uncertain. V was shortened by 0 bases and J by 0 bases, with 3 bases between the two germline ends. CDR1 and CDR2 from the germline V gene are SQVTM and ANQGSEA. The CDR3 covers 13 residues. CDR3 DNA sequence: TGCAGCGTTGAAGAGAGCTCCTACAATGAGCAGTTCTTC. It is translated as CSVEESSYNEQFF.

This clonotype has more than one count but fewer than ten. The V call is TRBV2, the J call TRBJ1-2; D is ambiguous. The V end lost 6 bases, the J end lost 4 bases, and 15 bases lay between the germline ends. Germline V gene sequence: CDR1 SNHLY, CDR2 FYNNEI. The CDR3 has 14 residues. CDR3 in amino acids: CASSPITMAYGYTF. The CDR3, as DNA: TGTGCCAGCAGCCCCATCACCATGGCCTATGGCTACACCTTC.

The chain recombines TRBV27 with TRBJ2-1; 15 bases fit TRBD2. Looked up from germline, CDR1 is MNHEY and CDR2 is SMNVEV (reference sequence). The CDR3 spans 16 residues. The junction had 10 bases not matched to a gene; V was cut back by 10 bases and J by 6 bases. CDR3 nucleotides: TGTGCCACCAGAGGTGGGACTAGCGGGGGGCGCAATGAGCAGTTCTTC. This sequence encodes CATRGGTSGGRNEQFF.

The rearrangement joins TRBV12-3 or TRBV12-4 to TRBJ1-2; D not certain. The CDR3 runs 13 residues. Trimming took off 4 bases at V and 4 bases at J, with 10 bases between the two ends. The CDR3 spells CASSWRGGYGYTF. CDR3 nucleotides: TGTGCCAGCAGTTGGCGGGGAGGCTATGGCTACACCTTC.

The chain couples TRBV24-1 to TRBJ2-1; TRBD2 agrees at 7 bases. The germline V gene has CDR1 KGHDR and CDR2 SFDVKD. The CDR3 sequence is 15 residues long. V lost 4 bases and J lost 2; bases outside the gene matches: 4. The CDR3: CATSDPSGAYNEQFF. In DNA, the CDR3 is TGTGCCACCAGTGACCCTAGCGGAGCCTACAATGAGCAGTTCTTC.

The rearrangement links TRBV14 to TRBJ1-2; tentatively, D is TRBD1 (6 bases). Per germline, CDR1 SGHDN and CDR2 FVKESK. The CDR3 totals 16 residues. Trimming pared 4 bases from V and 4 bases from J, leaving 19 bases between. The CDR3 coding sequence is TGTGCCAGCAGCCCCACCACACGACGGACAGTCTATGGCTACACCTTC. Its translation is CASSPTTRRTVYGYTF.

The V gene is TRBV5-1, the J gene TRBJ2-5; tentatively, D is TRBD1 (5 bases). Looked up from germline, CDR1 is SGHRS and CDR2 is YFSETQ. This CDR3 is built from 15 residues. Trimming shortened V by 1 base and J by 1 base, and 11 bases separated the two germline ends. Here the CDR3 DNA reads TGCGCCAGCAGCTTGATCCCCGACAGCCAAGAGACCCAGTACTTC. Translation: CASSLIPDSQETQYF.

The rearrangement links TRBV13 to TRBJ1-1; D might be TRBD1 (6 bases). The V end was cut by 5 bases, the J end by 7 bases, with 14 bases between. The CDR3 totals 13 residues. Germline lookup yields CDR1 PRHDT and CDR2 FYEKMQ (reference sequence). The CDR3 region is CASSRVGTFEAFF. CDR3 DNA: TGTGCCAGCAGCCGCGTCGGGACATTTGAAGCTTTCTTT.

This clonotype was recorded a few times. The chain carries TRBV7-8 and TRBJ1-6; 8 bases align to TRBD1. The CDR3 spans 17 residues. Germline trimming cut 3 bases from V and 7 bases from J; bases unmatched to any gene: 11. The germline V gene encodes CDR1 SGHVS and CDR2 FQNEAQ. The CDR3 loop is CASSFTLDRERNSPLHF. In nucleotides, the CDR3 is TGTGCCAGCAGCTTTACATTGGACAGGGAGAGGAATTCACCCCTCCACTTT.

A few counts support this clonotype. CDR3 coding DNA: TGTGCCAGCAGCGCAAGGACGGGTAACACTGAAGCTTTCTTT. Translation: CASSARTGNTEAFF. The chain joins TRBV9 to TRBJ1-1; no reliable D call. The CDR3 totals 14 residues. Germline CDR1 is SGDLS and CDR2 is YYNGEE. V lost 3 bases and J lost 2, with 11 bases in between.